The clone carrying this T cell receptor (beta chain) was counted many times. Its matching antigen is unknown. There are 12 residues in the CDR3. With V trimmed by 3 bases and J by 6 bases, 2 bases remained unmatched. Germline V gene lookup returns CDR1 SGHRS and CDR2 YFSETQ. This entry comes from a study of T cells in Graves' hyperthyroidism and ophthalmopathy. Study observations and caveats: Ophthalmopathy onset followed model prediction by a median approximately 7 months.

Researchers took RNA transcripts and amplified the TCR beta CDR3 regions from them. HTBI primers drove first-round RT-PCR of the TCR CDR3. In TCRdb, the multiplex PCR reads were re-called with MiXCR into one record per CDR3 protein. Of some 500,000 distinct CDR3 sequences in the sample, approximately 15% were seen once. Patients with uncontrolled infections, other autoimmune diseases, pregnancy or lactation were excluded. The receptor was isolated from a woman between 18 and 29 years old with Graves' hyperthyroidism. Sequencing input: blood. The gene calls are TRBV5-1 and TRBJ1-2, with TRBD1 matching 7 bases. CDR3 DNA: TGCGCCAGCAGCTCCACAGGGGATGGCTACACCTTC. This codes for CASSSTGDGYTF.